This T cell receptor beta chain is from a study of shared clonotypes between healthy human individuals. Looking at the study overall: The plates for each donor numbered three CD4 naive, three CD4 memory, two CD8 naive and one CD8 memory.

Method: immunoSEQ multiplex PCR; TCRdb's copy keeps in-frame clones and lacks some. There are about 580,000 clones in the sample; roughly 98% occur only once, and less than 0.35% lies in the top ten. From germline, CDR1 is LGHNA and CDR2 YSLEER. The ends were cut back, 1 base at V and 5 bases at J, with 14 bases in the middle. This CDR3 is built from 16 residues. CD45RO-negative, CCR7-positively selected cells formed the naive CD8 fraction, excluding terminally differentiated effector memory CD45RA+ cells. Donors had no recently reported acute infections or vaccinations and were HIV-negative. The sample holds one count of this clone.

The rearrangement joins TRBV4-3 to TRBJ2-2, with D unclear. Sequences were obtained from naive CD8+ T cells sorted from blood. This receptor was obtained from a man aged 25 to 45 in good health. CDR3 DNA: TGCGCCAGCAGCCAAGGGTCGGGCGCCGGAACCGGGGAGCTGTTTTTT. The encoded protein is CASSQGSGAGTGELFF.